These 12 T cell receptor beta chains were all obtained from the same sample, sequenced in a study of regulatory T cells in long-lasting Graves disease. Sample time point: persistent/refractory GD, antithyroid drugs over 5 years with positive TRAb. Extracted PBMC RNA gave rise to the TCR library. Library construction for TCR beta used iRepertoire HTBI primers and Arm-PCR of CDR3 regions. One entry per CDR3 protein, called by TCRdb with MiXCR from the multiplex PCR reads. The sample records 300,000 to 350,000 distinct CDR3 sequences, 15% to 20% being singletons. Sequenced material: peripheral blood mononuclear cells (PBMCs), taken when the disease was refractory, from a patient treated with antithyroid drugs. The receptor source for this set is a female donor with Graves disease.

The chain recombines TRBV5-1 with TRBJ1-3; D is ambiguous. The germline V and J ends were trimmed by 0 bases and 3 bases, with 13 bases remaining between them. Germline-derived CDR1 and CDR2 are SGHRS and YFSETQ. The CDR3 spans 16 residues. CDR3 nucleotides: TGCGCCAGCAGCTTGGAGCCAGGACGCCGTGGAAACACCATATATTTT. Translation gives CASSLEPGRRGNTIYF.

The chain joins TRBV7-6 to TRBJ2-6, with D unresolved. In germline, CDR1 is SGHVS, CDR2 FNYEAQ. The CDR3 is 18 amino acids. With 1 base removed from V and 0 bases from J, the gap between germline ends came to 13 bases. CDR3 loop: CASSLVQVGLSGANVLTF. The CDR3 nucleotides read TGTGCCAGCAGCTTAGTTCAGGTCGGTCTCTCTGGGGCCAACGTCCTGACTTTC.

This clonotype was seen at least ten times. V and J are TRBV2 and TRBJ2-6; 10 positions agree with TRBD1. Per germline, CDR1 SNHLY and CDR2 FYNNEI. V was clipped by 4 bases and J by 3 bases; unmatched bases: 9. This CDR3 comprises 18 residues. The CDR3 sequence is CASSVETGGSSGANVLTF. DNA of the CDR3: TGTGCCAGCAGTGTTGAGACAGGGGGCTCGAGTGGGGCCAACGTCCTGACTTTC.

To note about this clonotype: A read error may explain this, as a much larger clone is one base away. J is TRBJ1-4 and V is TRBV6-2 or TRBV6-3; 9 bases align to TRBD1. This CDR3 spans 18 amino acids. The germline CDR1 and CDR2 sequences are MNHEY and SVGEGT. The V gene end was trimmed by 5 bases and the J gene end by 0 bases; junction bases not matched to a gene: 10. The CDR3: CASSGYRGRWATNEKLFF. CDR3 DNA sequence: TGTGCCAGCAGTGGATACAGGGGGCGTTGGGCAACTAATGAAAAACTGTTTTTT.

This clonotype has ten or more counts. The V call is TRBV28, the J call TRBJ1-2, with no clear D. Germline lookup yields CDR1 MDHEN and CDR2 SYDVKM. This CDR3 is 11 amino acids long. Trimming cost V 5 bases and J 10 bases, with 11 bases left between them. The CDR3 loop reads CASSRRPNYTF. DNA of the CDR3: TGTGCCAGCAGTCGCCGACCTAACTACACCTTC.

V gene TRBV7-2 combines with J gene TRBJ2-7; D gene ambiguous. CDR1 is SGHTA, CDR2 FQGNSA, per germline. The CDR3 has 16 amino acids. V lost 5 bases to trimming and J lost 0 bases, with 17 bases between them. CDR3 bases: TGTGCCAGCAGCCGGGTGGGGTCTTTGAGCTCCTACGAGCAGTACTTC. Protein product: CASSRVGSLSSYEQYF.

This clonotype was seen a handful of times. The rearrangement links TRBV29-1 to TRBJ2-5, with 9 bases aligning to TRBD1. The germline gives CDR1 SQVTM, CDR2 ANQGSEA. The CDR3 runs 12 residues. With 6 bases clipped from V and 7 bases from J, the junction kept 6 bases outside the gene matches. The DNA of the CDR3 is TGCAGCGTCAACAGGGGGCTGGGGACCCAGTACTTC. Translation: CSVNRGLGTQYF. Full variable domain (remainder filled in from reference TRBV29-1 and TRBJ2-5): SAVISQKPSRDICQRGTSLTIQCQVDSQVTMMFWYRQQPGQSLTLIATANQGSEATYESGFVIDKFPISRPNLTFSTLTVSNMSPEDSSIYLCSVNRGLGTQYFGPGTRLLVL.

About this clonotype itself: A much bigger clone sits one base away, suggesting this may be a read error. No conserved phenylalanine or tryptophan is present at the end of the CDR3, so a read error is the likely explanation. The CDR3, as DNA: TGTGCCAGCAGTTGGTCAGGGCTGGGCTACACCCTC. This codes for CASSWSGLGYTL. The V gene is TRBV12-3 or TRBV12-4, the J gene TRBJ1-2, with D maybe TRBD1 (5 bases). The CDR3 length is 12 residues. V shed 4 bases and J shed 8 bases, with 11 bases lying between them.

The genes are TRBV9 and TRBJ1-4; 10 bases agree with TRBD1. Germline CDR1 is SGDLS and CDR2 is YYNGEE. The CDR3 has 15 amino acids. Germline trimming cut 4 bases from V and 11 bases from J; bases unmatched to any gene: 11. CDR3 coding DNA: TGTGCCAGCAGCCCCAACCGGGGACAGGGGAGGAAACTGTTTTTT. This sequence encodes CASSPNRGQGRKLFF.

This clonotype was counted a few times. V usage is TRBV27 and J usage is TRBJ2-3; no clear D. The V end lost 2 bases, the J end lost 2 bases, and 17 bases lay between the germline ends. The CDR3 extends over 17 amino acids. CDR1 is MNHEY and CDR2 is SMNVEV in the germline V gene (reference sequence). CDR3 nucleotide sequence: TGTGCCAGCAGTTTACTGGCAGCCAACCTGCCCACAGATACGCAGTATTTT. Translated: CASSLLAANLPTDTQYF.

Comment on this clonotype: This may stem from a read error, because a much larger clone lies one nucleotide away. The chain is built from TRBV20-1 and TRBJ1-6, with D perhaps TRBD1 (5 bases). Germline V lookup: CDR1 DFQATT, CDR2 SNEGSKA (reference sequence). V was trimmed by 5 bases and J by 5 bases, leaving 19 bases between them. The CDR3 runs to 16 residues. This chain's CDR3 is CSAHISGPRNNSPLHF. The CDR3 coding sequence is TGCAGTGCTCACATCTCGGGACCGAGAAATAATTCACCCCTCCACTTT.

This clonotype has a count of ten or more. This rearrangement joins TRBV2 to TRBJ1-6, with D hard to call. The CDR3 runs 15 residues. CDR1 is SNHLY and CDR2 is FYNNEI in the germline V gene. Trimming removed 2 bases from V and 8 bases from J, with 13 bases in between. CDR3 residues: CASSETTYLDSPLHF. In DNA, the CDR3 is TGTGCCAGCAGTGAAACTACTTATTTGGATTCACCCCTCCACTTT.